This is a list of T cell receptor beta chains from one sample in a study of shared clonotypes between healthy human individuals. TCRdb's copy holds only in-frame clones and misses some; the assay was immunoSEQ multiplex PCR. The profile shows hundreds of thousands of clones, less than 80% of them singletons. The sequenced material came from memory CD4+ T cells sorted from blood. Source of these receptors: a woman aged 25 to 39 in good health. Each CDR3 is given with its conserved first and last residue. Fields, in order: CDR3 DNA, CDR3 protein, V gene, D gene, J gene, clone size. A D gene is named only where the DNA matches it firmly. Some rows have no size entry. The others give once, few or many, or a class for an expanded clone.

TGCAGCGTTGCCCATCCCCGTATGAACACTGAGCAGTTCTTC	CSVAHPRMNTEQFF	TRBV29-1	NA	TRBJ2-1	NA
TGCAGCGTTACCCTGTTTCGCGGTAGCTCTGAGCAGTTCTTC	CSVTLFRGSSEQFF	TRBV29-1	NA	TRBJ2-1	once
TGTGCCAGTTCTAGCGGGAGGGCCGGGGAGCTGTTTTTT	CASSSGRAGELFF	TRBV19	TRBD2	TRBJ2-2	NA
TGTGCCAGCAGCTCAGCGGGGTCGGCGGGAGTCGAATATGAGCAGTTCTTC	CASSSAGSAGVEYEQFF	TRBV7-9	TRBD2	TRBJ2-1	NA
TGTGCCAGCAGTTTGTCCAGACACTATGGCTACACCTTC	CASSLSRHYGYTF	TRBV28	NA	TRBJ1-2	NA
TGCGCCAGCAGCTTGGGGGACAGGGATGGGCCGCCCCAGCATTTT	CASSLGDRDGPPQHF	TRBV5-1	TRBD1	TRBJ1-5	once
TGCGCCAGCAGCTTGGTTAACACCGGGGAGCTGTTTTTT	CASSLVNTGELFF	TRBV5-1	NA	TRBJ2-2	NA
TGCAGTGCTAGTACCCAAGAGACCCAGTACTTC	CSASTQETQYF	TRBV20-1	NA	TRBJ2-5	NA
TGTGCCAGCACTTTCGACAGACTAAGCACAGATACGCAGTATTTT	CASTFDRLSTDTQYF	TRBV2	NA	TRBJ2-3	NA
TGTGCCTGGAAACCCGGGATCAACCATGAGCAGTTCTTC	CAWKPGINHEQFF	TRBV30	NA	TRBJ2-1	few
TGTGCCAGCAGCAAAATCCAGGGGTTCTACAATGAGCAGTTCTTC	CASSKIQGFYNEQFF	TRBV14	NA	TRBJ2-1	NA
TGCGGGGGACTTCAGGACTACGAGCAGTACTTC	CGGLQDYEQYF	TRBV20-1	NA	TRBJ2-7	NA
TGTGCCAGCAGCCAACGTGCTAGCGGCACAGATACGCAGTATTTT	CASSQRASGTDTQYF	TRBV7-8	NA	TRBJ2-3	NA
TGTGCCAGCAGCTCAGGACAGGCGGCCACCCTCAGCTCTGGAAACACCATATATTTT	CASSSGQAATLSSGNTIYF	TRBV7-8	TRBD1	TRBJ1-3	NA
TGCGCCAGCATGACCGGGACGGGAGAAGAGACCCAGTACTTC	CASMTGTGEETQYF	TRBV5-1	NA	TRBJ2-5	NA
TGTGCCAGTGCAGTGGATCAGCCCCAGCATTTT	CASAVDQPQHF	TRBV7-9	NA	TRBJ1-5	NA
TGCAGCGTCCGGGACAGGGGGTGGAACACTGAAGCTTTCTTT	CSVRDRGWNTEAFF	TRBV29-1	TRBD1	TRBJ1-1	NA
TGTGCCAGCAGTGATGGTGCGAACACCGGGGAGCTGTTTTTT	CASSDGANTGELFF	TRBV6-1	NA	TRBJ2-2	once
TGCGCCAGCAGCAGATTGGGCGCGAACACCGGGGAGCTGTTTTTT	CASSRLGANTGELFF	TRBV5-1	NA	TRBJ2-2	NA
TGTGCCTGCGGAGAGGGGTCGGTAACGGGGGGCGAGCAGTACTTC	CACGEGSVTGGEQYF	TRBV5-4	TRBD2	TRBJ2-7	NA
TGTGCCAGCATGACGGCTTACGGGGCTACGGATACGCAGTATTTT	CASMTAYGATDTQYF	TRBV6-6	NA	TRBJ2-3	NA
TGTGCCAGCACAACTACCTACAATGAGCAGTTCTTC	CASTTTYNEQFF	TRBV2	NA	TRBJ2-1	NA
TGTGCCAGTAGTTCGAAGGAGGGGCTGGGAAGCAATCAGCCCCAGCATTTT	CASSSKEGLGSNQPQHF	TRBV19	NA	TRBJ1-5	once
TGTGCCAGCAGTCCCCCGGGACAGGGTGGCAATCAGCCCCAGCATTTT	CASSPPGQGGNQPQHF	TRBV25-1	TRBD1	TRBJ1-5	NA
TGTGCCAGCAGCGACCGACAGTACCGTGGCTACACCTTC	CASSDRQYRGYTF	TRBV9	NA	TRBJ1-2	NA
TGTGCCAGCCCCCTTTTACAGGGACCCCTGAAGGGCTACACCTTC	CASPLLQGPLKGYTF	TRBV27	NA	TRBJ1-2	NA
TGTGCCAGCAGCAATGCAGCGCCGGTGGGACTAGCGGAGAAGTACCAAGAGACCCAGTACTTC	CASSNAAPVGLAEKYQETQYF	TRBV21-1	NA	TRBJ2-5	NA
TGTGCCAGCAGCCGAGGGACAGGGATGACTGAAGCTTTCTTT	CASSRGTGMTEAFF	TRBV9	TRBD1	TRBJ1-1	few
TGTGCCAGCAGCTTAGCTTGGGCAGGGGGCGGGGGTGAGCAGTTCTTC	CASSLAWAGGGGEQFF	TRBV11-2	NA	TRBJ2-1	once
TGTGCCAGCAGAGGGACAGGGGGACCCTACGAGCAGTACTTC	CASRGTGGPYEQYF	TRBV6-1	TRBD1	TRBJ2-7	few
TGCAGTGCTACCGGGCTACGGGATTTATTT	CSATGLRDLF	TRBV20-1	NA	TRBJ1-6	NA
TGTGCCTGGGCAGGGGATAGCAATCAGCCCCAGCATTTT	CAWAGDSNQPQHF	TRBV30	NA	TRBJ1-5	NA
TGCGCCAGCAGCACGCAGGGGCGCCGGGGCACAGATACGCAGTATTTT	CASSTQGRRGTDTQYF	TRBV5-1	NA	TRBJ2-3	NA
TGTGCCTGGAGTGAAGAAGCGGGAGCACACTCCTACGAGCAGTACTTC	CAWSEEAGAHSYEQYF	TRBV30	TRBD2	TRBJ2-7	many
TGCGCCAGCAGCCAATCACGAGAGGAGTACGAGCAGTACTTC	CASSQSREEYEQYF	TRBV4-1	NA	TRBJ2-7	NA
TGTGCCAGTAGGGCAGGTAGGGGCTACACCTTC	CASRAGRGYTF	TRBV19	NA	TRBJ1-2	few
TGTGCCAGCAGCTTGTTTCAGGGTGGGACCTACGAGCAGTACTTC	CASSLFQGGTYEQYF	TRBV5-6	NA	TRBJ2-7	NA
TGTGCCATCAGAGACCCGACAGAAAACACTGAAGCTTTCTTT	CAIRDPTENTEAFF	TRBV10-3	NA	TRBJ1-1	NA
TGCGCCAGCAGTGGAACTAACTATGGCTACACCTTC	CASSGTNYGYTF	TRBV10-2	NA	TRBJ1-2	NA
TGCGCCAGCAGCTTAGAGGGGCGGGGAGAAACTGAAGCTTTCTTT	CASSLEGRGETEAFF	TRBV5-1	NA	TRBJ1-1	NA
TGTGCCAGCAGCTTAGGGGACAGGGACATTTATGGCTACACCTTC	CASSLGDRDIYGYTF	TRBV5-8	TRBD1	TRBJ1-2	NA
TGTGCCAGCAGCATAACAGGGGGCGCGTGGACTGAAGCTTTCTTT	CASSITGGAWTEAFF	TRBV14	TRBD1	TRBJ1-1	NA
TGTGCCATCACGGTAAGGGCAAAAAACACTGAAGCTTTCTTT	CAITVRAKNTEAFF	TRBV10-3	NA	TRBJ1-1	NA
TGTGCCAGCAGCTTAACGGCCATTCGAGTCCGCAGGGAAAAACTGTTTTTT	CASSLTAIRVRREKLFF	TRBV7-2	NA	TRBJ1-4	NA
TGTGCCAGCAGCCACGACAGACGGGAGGAAAAACTGTTTTTT	CASSHDRREEKLFF	TRBV5-4	NA	TRBJ1-4	NA
TGTGCCAGCAGCTTCCTCCCGGAGTACGAGCAGTACTTC	CASSFLPEYEQYF	TRBV7-9	NA	TRBJ2-7	NA
TGTGCCAGTAGAGGCTCTGGGGCCAACGTCCTGACTTTC	CASRGSGANVLTF	TRBV19	NA	TRBJ2-6	NA
TGTGCCAGCCGTGGCGCAGGGGGCGCGAGGGGTCAGCCCCAGCATTTT	CASRGAGGARGQPQHF	TRBV19	TRBD1	TRBJ1-5	NA
TGTGCCAGCATCTCGACCTGGGCAGATACGCAGTATTTT	CASISTWADTQYF	TRBV2	NA	TRBJ2-3	NA
TGTGCCAGTAGTATTGGGACCGGGGCCGGTTGGGAGACCCAGTACTTC	CASSIGTGAGWETQYF	TRBV19	NA	TRBJ2-5	few
TGTGCCAGTAGTATTGGGACAGGGACTTCTCAGCAGTACTTC	CASSIGTGTSQQYF	TRBV19	TRBD1	TRBJ2-7	NA
TGTGCCAGTAGACCCGGGACAGAAGTTACTAGCACAGATACGCAGTATTTT	CASRPGTEVTSTDTQYF	TRBV19	TRBD1	TRBJ2-3	NA
TGTGCCAGCAGCCCTGGGACTAGCGGGTGGAATGAGCAGTTCTTC	CASSPGTSGWNEQFF	TRBV5-4	TRBD2	TRBJ2-1	NA
TGTGCCAGCAGTCGGACTAGCGGGAGTTTCTACGAGCAGTACTTC	CASSRTSGSFYEQYF	TRBV9	TRBD2	TRBJ2-7	NA
TGCGCCAGCAGCGTTAATACTGGGACTCCTCCCTACGAGCAGTACTTC	CASSVNTGTPPYEQYF	TRBV5-1	NA	TRBJ2-7	NA
TGTGCCAGCCGTACGTCTGGGGCCAACGTCCTGACTTTC	CASRTSGANVLTF	TRBV28	NA	TRBJ2-6	few
TGTGCCAGCAGCTTGGGGCGGTGGGAGAAAAAGCAGTATTTT	CASSLGRWEKKQYF	TRBV28	NA	TRBJ2-3	few
TGTGCCAGCAGCAGCGGGGATCCCTACGAGCAGTACTTC	CASSSGDPYEQYF	TRBV28	TRBD2	TRBJ2-7	once
TGCAGCGTTGGTCGTAGGGGACTAGCGAACAATGAGCAGTTCTTC	CSVGRRGLANNEQFF	TRBV29-1	TRBD2	TRBJ2-1	NA
TGCGCCAGCAGCTTGTTTGCGGGACAGACAGATACGCAGTATTTT	CASSLFAGQTDTQYF	TRBV5-1	NA	TRBJ2-3	NA